The clone carrying this T cell receptor beta chain was seen only a few times. The data were taken from a study of T-cell reconstitution after alpha-beta-depleted transplantation in children. The length of the CDR3 is 14 residues. The V end was cut by 1 base, the J end by 1 base, with 8 bases between. Germline V gives CDR1 MNHEY, CDR2 SMNVEV (reference sequence). Preparation of the TCRbeta library used unique molecular identifiers. Each CDR3 protein is one row after TCRdb ran MiXCR on the PCR reads. The data contain approximately 640,000 distinct CDR3 sequences, roughly 15% of them singletons. The chain has TRBV27 and TRBJ2-7; D is unresolved. The specimen comprised PBMCs from the stem cell graft donor, sampled from the stem cell graft. This sequence originates from a human donor who donated a stem cell graft to a child with acute myeloid leukemia. Here the CDR3 reads CASSLYWGSYEQYF. The CDR3 DNA reads as TGTGCCAGCAGTTTATATTGGGGTTCCTACGAGCAGTACTTC.